This T cell receptor beta chain came from a study of T cell responses to AZD1222 COVID-19 vaccine. Repertoires were generated with immunoSEQ multiplex PCR, while TCRdb's copy carries only in-frame clones and drops some. The repertoire holds approximately 180,000 clones, approximately 90% seen once, with 25% to 30% in the top ten. Study-level findings and limits: The peak T cell response came first, and repertoires were sampled only after it. Recipients of AZD1222 seropositive at baseline numbered only 5 or 6. Reportedly, nearly half of unique spike TCRs recognized epitopes outside B.1.351/B.1.1.7 mutations.

Comments on this clone: The antigen is not known.

The starting material was peripheral blood, obtained 28 days after the second AZD1222 dose. The sequence was obtained from an adult who received the AZD1222 COVID-19 vaccine.

The CDR3 is CASSVVTPFETTNEKLFF. The CDR3 DNA is TGTGCCAGCAGCGTAGTTACCCCATTTGAGACAACTAATGAAAAACTGTTTTTT. V and J are TRBV9 and TRBJ1-4; D is unresolved. The V and J ends lost 0 bases and 0 bases respectively, with 15 bases between them. This CDR3 spans 18 amino acids. The germline V gene encodes CDR1 SGDLS and CDR2 YYNGEE.